The 2 T cell receptor beta chains below were found in one sample sequenced in a study of cytomegalovirus exposure and HLA in healthy donors. PCR primers comprised 60 Vbeta and 13 Jbeta primers. TCRdb keeps only in-frame clones here, not all; method: immunoSEQ multiplex PCR. This sample carries more than 110,000 clones, more than 65% of them seen once, and the ten largest clones take 1.5% to 2%. The specimen was PBMCs. These receptors were taken from a woman aged 25 to 45 in good health and CMV-seronegative.

The CDR3 loop reads CASSQEPRGGNQPQHF. The CDR3, as DNA: TGCGCCAGCAGCCAAGAACCCAGGGGCGGCAATCAGCCCCAGCATTTT. The gene calls are TRBV4-1 and TRBJ1-5, with a tentative D call TRBD1 (6 bases). CDR1 MGHRA and CDR2 YSYEKL come from the germline V gene. The CDR3 has 16 residues. V lost 0 bases, J lost 2 bases, and 11 bases lay in between.

The chain joins TRBV28 to TRBJ2-7; 7 nucleotides align to TRBD1. The germline CDR1 and CDR2 sequences are MDHEN and SYDVKM. The CDR3 length is 16 residues. With 5 bases clipped from V and 1 base from J, the junction kept 11 bases outside the gene matches. The CDR3 sequence: CASSIIRQGRSYEQYF. Written as DNA, the CDR3 is TGTGCCAGCAGTATAATTCGACAGGGAAGGTCCTACGAGCAGTACTTC.